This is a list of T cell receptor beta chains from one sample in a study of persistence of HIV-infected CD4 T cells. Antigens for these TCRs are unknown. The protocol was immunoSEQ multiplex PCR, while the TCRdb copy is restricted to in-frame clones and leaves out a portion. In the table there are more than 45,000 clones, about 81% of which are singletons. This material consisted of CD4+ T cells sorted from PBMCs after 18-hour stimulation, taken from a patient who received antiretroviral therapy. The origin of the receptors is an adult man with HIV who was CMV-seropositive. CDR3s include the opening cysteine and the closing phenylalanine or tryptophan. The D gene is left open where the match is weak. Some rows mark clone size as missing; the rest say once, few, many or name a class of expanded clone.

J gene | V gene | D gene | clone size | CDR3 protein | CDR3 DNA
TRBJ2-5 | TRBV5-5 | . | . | CASSYPRETQYF | TGTGCCAGCAGCTATCCACGGGAGACCCAGTACTTC
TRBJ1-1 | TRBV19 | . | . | CASDKTDRNTEAFF | TGTGCCAGTGACAAAACAGACAGGAACACTGAAGCTTTCTTT
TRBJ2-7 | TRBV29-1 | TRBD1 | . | CSVGGQGTGEQYF | TGCAGCGTTGGGGGACAGGGGACCGGCGAGCAGTACTTC
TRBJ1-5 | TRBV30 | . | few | CAWSVQSIGAKPQHF | TGTGCCTGGAGTGTTCAATCCATTGGCGCGAAGCCCCAGCATTTT
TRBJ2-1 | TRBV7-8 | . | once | CASSQDPDLVNEQFF | TGTGCCAGCAGCCAAGACCCTGACCTGGTCAATGAGCAGTTCTTC
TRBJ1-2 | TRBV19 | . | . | CASSNGGIYGYTF | TGTGCCAGTAGTAACGGCGGTATCTATGGCTACACCTTC
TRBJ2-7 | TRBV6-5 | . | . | CASSYGGGNSYEQYF | TGTGCCAGCAGTTACGGCGGAGGGAACTCCTACGAGCAGTACTTC
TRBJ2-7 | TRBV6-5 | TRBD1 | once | CASTDRGHSYEQYF | TGTGCCAGCACGGACAGGGGGCACTCCTACGAGCAGTACTTC
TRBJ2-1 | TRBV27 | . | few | CASSLRGNLNEQFF | TGTGCCAGCAGTTTACGAGGGAATCTCAATGAGCAGTTCTTC
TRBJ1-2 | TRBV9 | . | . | CASSALGVGGYTF | TGTGCCAGCAGCGCCCTGGGAGTTGGGGGCTACACCTTC
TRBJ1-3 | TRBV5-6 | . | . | CASSLRQVISGNTIYF | TGTGCCAGCAGCTTGCGGCAGGTTATCTCTGGAAACACCATATATTTT
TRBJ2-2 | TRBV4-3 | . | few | CASSQGKTGNTGELFF | TGCGCCAGCAGCCAAGGGAAAACGGGGAACACCGGGGAGCTGTTTTTT
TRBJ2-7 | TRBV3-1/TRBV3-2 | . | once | CASLPRLRNEQYF | TGTGCCAGCTTACCGCGGCTGAGGAACGAGCAGTACTTC
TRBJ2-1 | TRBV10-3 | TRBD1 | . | CAISGQGDHNEQFF | TGTGCCATCAGTGGACAGGGGGATCACAATGAGCAGTTCTTC
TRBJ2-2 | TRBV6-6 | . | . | CASSYAGQNTGELFF | TGTGCCAGCAGTTACGCCGGTCAGAACACCGGGGAGCTGTTTTTT